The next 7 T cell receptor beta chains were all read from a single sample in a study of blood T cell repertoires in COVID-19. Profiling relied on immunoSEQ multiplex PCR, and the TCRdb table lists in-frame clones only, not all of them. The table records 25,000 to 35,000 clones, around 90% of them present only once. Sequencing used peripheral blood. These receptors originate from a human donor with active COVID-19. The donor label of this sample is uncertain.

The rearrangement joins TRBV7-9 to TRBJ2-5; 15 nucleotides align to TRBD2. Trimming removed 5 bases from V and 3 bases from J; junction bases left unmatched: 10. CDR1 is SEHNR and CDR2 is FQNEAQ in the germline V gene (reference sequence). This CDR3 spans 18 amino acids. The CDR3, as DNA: TGTGCCAGCAGCCCTGGGACTAGCGGGGGGCCTATAAAAGAGACCCAGTACTTC. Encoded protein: CASSPGTSGGPIKETQYF. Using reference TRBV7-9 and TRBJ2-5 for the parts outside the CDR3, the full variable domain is DTGVSQNPRHKITKRGQNVTFRCDPISEHNRLYWYRQTLGQGPEFLTYFQNEAQLEKSRLLSDRFSAERPKGSFSTLEIQRTEQGDSAMYLCASSPGTSGGPIKETQYFGPGTRLLVL.

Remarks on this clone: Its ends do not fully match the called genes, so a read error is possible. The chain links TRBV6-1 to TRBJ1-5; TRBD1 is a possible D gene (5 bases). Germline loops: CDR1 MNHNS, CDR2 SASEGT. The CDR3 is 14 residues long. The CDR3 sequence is CASREGHSNQPQHF. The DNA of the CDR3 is TGTGCCAGCAGAGAAGGACATAGCAATCAGCCCCAGCATTTT.

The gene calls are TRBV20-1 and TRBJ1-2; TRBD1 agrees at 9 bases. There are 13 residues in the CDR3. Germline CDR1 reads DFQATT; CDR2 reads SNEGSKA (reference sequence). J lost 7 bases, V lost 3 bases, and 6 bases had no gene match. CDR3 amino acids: CSASPQGARGYTF. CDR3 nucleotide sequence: TGCAGTGCTAGTCCACAGGGGGCGCGTGGCTACACCTTC.

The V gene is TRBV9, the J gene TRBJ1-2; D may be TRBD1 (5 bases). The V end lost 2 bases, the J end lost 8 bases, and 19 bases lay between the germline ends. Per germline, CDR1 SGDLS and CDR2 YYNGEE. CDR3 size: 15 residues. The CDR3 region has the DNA TGTGCCAGCAGCGTTGGGGGGGTCGAGAATATCGGCTACACCTTC. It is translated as CASSVGGVENIGYTF.

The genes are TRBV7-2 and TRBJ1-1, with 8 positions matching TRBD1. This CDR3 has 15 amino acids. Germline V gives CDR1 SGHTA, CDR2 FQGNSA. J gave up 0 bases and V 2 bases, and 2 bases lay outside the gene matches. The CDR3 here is CASSLQGAVNTEAFF. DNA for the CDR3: TGTGCCAGCAGCTTACAGGGGGCCGTGAACACTGAAGCTTTCTTT.

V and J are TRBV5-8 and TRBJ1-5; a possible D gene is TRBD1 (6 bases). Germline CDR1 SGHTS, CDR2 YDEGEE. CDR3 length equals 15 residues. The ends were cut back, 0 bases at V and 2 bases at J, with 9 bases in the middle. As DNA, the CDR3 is TGTGCCAGCAGCTTGGAGTGGACAGGCAATCAGCCCCAGCATTTT. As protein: CASSLEWTGNQPQHF.

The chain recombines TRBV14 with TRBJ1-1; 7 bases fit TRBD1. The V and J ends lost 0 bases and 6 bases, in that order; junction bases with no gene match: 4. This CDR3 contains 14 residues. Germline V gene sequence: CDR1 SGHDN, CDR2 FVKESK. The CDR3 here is CASSQEQGRAEAFF. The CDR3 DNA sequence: TGTGCCAGCAGCCAAGAACAGGGGCGGGCTGAAGCTTTCTTT.